One T cell receptor beta chain is described in this entry. There is no known antigen for this receptor. Per-base quality was not reported, and no clone a single base away is much larger than it. The data belong to a study of beta chain features in type 1 diabetes (dated by TCRdb to between 2017 and 2018). General notes on the study: Patients and healthy donors did not differ in mean age, gender distribution, total cell number or subset yield. A total of just under 110,000,000 sorted cells were examined across all samples, and RNA yield correlated strongly with the number of cells per subset. Naive and central memory subsets were obtained from all 30 or so donors, but regulatory and stem cell-like memory subsets were isolated from only 8 patients and roughly eight healthy donors. The study compared TCRB repertoires of sorted circulating CD4+ T cell subsets between recently diagnosed type 1 diabetes patients and matched healthy donors. The paper as a whole reports these results and caveats: Shorter templates might be favored by PCR, yet because patient and control samples were amplified and corrected together, any such skew would affect both groups equally. Type 1 diabetes patients showed a moderate but significant shortening of TCRB CDR3 length in all four CD4+ subsets. Naive, central memory and regulatory TCRB repertoires appeared to be more similar among patients than among healthy donors. At VDJ recombination sites, patients with type 1 diabetes made fewer insertions and deleted more nucleotides, a pattern implying thymic rearrangement abnormalities. Because cDNA was sequenced instead of genomic DNA, activated cells with high expression could be over-represented, although the groups did not differ in activation or CD3 levels. Because small numbers of individuals were included in the HLA sub-analyses, any influence of HLA type on TCRB rearrangement was left unresolved.

The CDR3 runs 16 amino acids, cysteine and phenylalanine included. The sequence is cut down to CDR3 DNA, 48 bases in frame from base 1. V is trimmed back by 2 bases and J by 1 base, and the junction contains 6 bases that no gene match accounts for. From the germline V gene, CDR1 is MGHRA and CDR2 is YSYEKL. The High Capacity cDNA Reverse Transcription Kit was used to reverse transcribe all of the isolated RNA, meaning that expressed TCRB transcripts were what got sequenced. Deep immunoSEQ sequencing was performed on naive, central memory and regulatory T cell samples, with an average of roughly 4 million total reads per sample. After sorted cells were lysed in RLT buffer, RNA was extracted with DNase-treated RNeasy Micro or Mini kits, with the choice depending on cell number. Each cell subset was processed separately to prevent cross-contamination, with patient and healthy donor samples processed together. TCRB sequences were amplified from cDNA with the immunoSEQ multiplex PCR, producing 87-bp fragments spanning the CDR3 region. Amplicons were sequenced on the Illumina HiSeq platform. The authors' pipeline ran thus. PCR bias was corrected computationally using synthetic template baselines, and reads within Hamming distance 2 were collapsed, with unmergeable singletons discarded. Reads were aligned against IMGT to assign V, D and J genes, CDR3 length and insertions or deletions at six rearrangement sites. Within each subset, clonotype counts were normalized to sorted cell number, and only after that were true diversity and Gini coefficients computed with the tcR R package. The overlap coefficient, calculated on TCRB nucleotide sequences, was used to measure repertoire sharing. Out-of-frame TCRB sequences from naive cells were analyzed to stand in for the pre-selection repertoire. TCRdb obtained this table from immuneACCESS and retained in-frame rearrangements with V and J assigned. These tables miss some clones; where compared with another copy, unresolved V genes account for less than half of the shortfall, and the remainder is unexplained. The DNA gave D and trimming, while V, J and clone size come from that table. The sample table contains about 260,000 clones; only one count was recorded for around 24% of them. Roughly 0.011% of the sample goes to the ten largest clones.

Each donor gave one peripheral blood draw, roughly 120 mL on average, collected into heparinised tubes. A BD FACSAria II and a panel including CD45RO, CCR7, CD25, CD127, CD95 and CD27 were used to sort naive, central memory, regulatory and stem cell-like memory CD4+ T cells. Purity was above 95% for every sorted population. PBMCs were separated immediately by Lymphoprep density gradient centrifugation and were stained directly, without being cultured. To minimize batch effects, samples were stained and sorted in pairs, one healthy donor with one patient per experiment. The sequence is built from TRBV4-1 and TRBJ2-7, with 9 central nucleotides matching TRBD2. The TCR sequence derives from a woman in her twenties or thirties with type 1 diabetes. Sequencing used naive CD4+ T cells from blood. This sample's cell subset or site label indicates: true naive CD4+ T cells. The DNA reads as follows: TGCGCCAGCAGCCAAATAGCGGGAGTTGCGTCCTACGAGCAGTACTTC. Protein translation: CASSQIAGVASYEQYF.